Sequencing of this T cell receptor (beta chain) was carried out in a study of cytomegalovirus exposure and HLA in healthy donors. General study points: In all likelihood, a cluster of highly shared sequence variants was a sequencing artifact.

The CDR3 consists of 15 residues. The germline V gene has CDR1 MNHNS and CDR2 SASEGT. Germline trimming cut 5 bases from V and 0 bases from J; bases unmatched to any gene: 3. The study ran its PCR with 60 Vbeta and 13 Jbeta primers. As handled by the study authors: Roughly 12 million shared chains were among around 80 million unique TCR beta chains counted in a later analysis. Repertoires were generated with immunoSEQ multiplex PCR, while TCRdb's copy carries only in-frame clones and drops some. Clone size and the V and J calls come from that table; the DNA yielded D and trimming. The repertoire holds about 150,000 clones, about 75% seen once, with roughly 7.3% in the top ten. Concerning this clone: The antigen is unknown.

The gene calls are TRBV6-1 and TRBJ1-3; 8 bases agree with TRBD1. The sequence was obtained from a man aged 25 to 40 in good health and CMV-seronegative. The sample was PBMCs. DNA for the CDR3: TGTGCCAGCAGTATAACAGGGGGCTCTGGAAACACCATATATTTT. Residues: CASSITGGSGNTIYF.